A single sample gave rise to the 15 T cell receptor beta chains below, sequenced in a study of CD8+CD57+ T cells in acquired aplastic anemia. Profiling of TCR beta VDJ combinations and CDR3 sequences used genomic DNA as template. Via MiXCR, TCRdb re-called the reads, giving one row per CDR3 protein. The profile shows about 130,000 distinct CDR3 sequences, around 46% of them singletons. Source material: sorted CD4+, CD8+, or CD8+CD57+ T cells (not recorded which) from PBMCs. All receptors come from a human donor in good health, serving as a control.

The sample holds a few counts of this clonotype. V gene TRBV2 combines with J gene TRBJ2-5; the match to TRBD1 covers 7 bases. CDR3 size: 13 residues. J was trimmed by 1 base and V by 8 bases; bases with no gene match: 4. CDR1 is SNHLY and CDR2 is FYNNEI in the germline V gene. The CDR3 bases are TGTGCCAGCTCAAGGGACAGCCAAGAGACCCAGTACTTC. This encodes CASSRDSQETQYF.

The V gene is TRBV19, the J gene TRBJ2-5; TRBD1 might be the D (6 bases). Germline CDR1 is LNHDA and CDR2 is SQIVND (reference sequence). CDR3 size: 15 residues. Between the trimmed V and J ends, which lost 5 bases and 2 bases, there was a span of 15 bases. The DNA for the CDR3 is TGTGCCAGTAGTTCGTCTACAGGGTCACAAGAGACCCAGTACTTC. It encodes CASSSSTGSQETQYF.

The chain combines TRBV10-2 with TRBJ1-6; tentatively, D is TRBD1 (6 bases). V shed 7 bases and J shed 10 bases, with 14 bases lying between them. This CDR3 has 13 amino acids. Germline CDR1 WSHSY, CDR2 SAAADI. The CDR3 region has the DNA TGCGCCAGCATGGCAGGACAGTACTCACCCCTCCACTTT. Translated: CASMAGQYSPLHF.

This clonotype was counted ten times or more. This chain links TRBV11-2 with TRBJ1-2; 7 nucleotides line up with TRBD1. Trimming took 1 base from V and 4 from J; bases not matched to a gene: 9. The CDR3 is made up of 16 amino acids. Germline V gene lookup returns CDR1 SGHAT and CDR2 FQNNGV. The CDR3 region is CASSLGVGQRIYGYTF. The CDR3 DNA follows: TGTGCCAGCAGCTTAGGGGTGGGACAGCGAATCTATGGCTACACCTTC.

With respect to this clonotype: At one boundary the junction diverges from the germline segment, which might be a read error. The chain has TRBV25-1 and TRBJ2-7, with D perhaps TRBD2 (5 bases). The CDR3 contains 14 residues. Germline CDR1 is MGHDK and CDR2 is SYGVNS. The CDR3 bases are TGTGCCACCAGTGATCGGGGAAGCTCCTACGAGCAGTACTTC. Its translation is CATSDRGSSYEQYF.

The V gene is TRBV7-2, the J gene TRBJ1-5; no clear D gene. The CDR3 spans 14 residues. CDR1 SGHTA and CDR2 FQGNSA come from the germline V gene. Trimming took off 1 base at V and 4 bases at J, with 8 bases between the two ends. CDR3 nucleotide sequence: TGTGCCAGCAGCTTAGTAGCCGGAAATCAGCCCCAGCATTTT. Translation: CASSLVAGNQPQHF.

The CDR3 DNA is TGTGCCAGCAGTGACGGGACAGGGGGAGGTGGCTACACCTTC. It is translated as CASSDGTGGGGYTF. The chain links TRBV2 to TRBJ1-2; 11 bases are a match to TRBD1. The CDR3 covers 14 residues. CDR1 is SNHLY and CDR2 is FYNNEI in the germline V gene. V lost 3 bases and J lost 7; bases outside the gene matches: 4.

This clonotype showed up just a few times. This rearrangement joins TRBV24-1 to TRBJ1-2, with 10 nucleotides matching TRBD1. This CDR3 is built from 13 residues. The V gene's germline CDR1 is KGHDR and CDR2 SFDVKD. Trimming removed 9 bases from V and 6 bases from J; junction bases left unmatched: 6. The CDR3 nucleotides are TGTGCCACCTGGGACAGGGGCGCGGATGGCTACACCTTC. This codes for CATWDRGADGYTF.

The sample holds a few counts of this clonotype. The genes are TRBV12-3 or TRBV12-4 and TRBJ2-1; the match to TRBD2 covers 12 bases. The J segment lost 7 bases and the V segment lost 9 bases, leaving 7 bases of the junction unmatched. CDR3 length equals 14 residues. CDR3 bases: TGTGCCAGTCATCCTAGCGGGGGGGTGAATGAGCAGTTCTTC. Translation: CASHPSGGVNEQFF.

This clonotype showed up many times. The chain couples TRBV10-3 to TRBJ2-1, with a weak D call TRBD2 (6 bases). Looked up from germline, CDR1 is ENHRY and CDR2 is SYGVKD. Trimming stripped 6 bases from V and 0 bases from J, with 18 bases between. CDR3 length: 17 amino acids. The CDR3 loop is CAISRTTYSSSYNEQFF. Written as DNA, the CDR3 is TGTGCCATCAGCCGGACTACCTACAGTAGCTCCTACAATGAGCAGTTCTTC.

V and J are TRBV12-3 or TRBV12-4 and TRBJ1-2, with 7 bases lining up with TRBD1. V was pared by 6 bases and J by 6 bases, with 10 bases of the junction left unmatched. The CDR3 sequence is 14 residues long. CDR3 bases: TGTGCCAGCAGACAAAAGACAGGGTCGGATGGCTACACCTTC. Protein sequence: CASRQKTGSDGYTF.

This clonotype turned up a few times. The J gene is TRBJ1-6, the V gene TRBV27, with 7 positions matching TRBD1. V was clipped by 5 bases and J by 6 bases; unmatched bases: 13. The CDR3 contains 17 residues. Germline CDR1 and CDR2: MNHEY and SMNVEV (reference sequence). The CDR3 nucleotides are TGTGCCAGCAGTAAACAGCGTACGGGACAGAGTAATTCACCCCTCCACTTT. This encodes CASSKQRTGQSNSPLHF.

The table lists this clonotype with many counts. The chain carries TRBV20-1 and TRBJ1-4; 12 bases map to TRBD1. CDR1 and CDR2 from the germline V gene are DFQATT and SNEGSKA (reference sequence). The junction had 8 bases not matched to a gene; V was cut back by 6 bases and J by 3 bases. The CDR3 is 16 residues long. CDR3 protein: CSALRDRGPANEKLFF. The CDR3 nucleotides read TGCAGTGCGCTCCGGGACAGGGGGCCAGCTAATGAAAAACTGTTTTTT.

This clonotype was counted between two and nine times. The chain has TRBV6-2 or TRBV6-3 and TRBJ1-5; a possible D gene is TRBD1 (5 bases). Trimming pared 2 bases from V and 4 bases from J, leaving 18 bases between. Per the germline V gene, CDR1 is MNHEY and CDR2 is SVGEGT. The CDR3 runs to 17 residues. In DNA, the CDR3 is TGTGCCAGCAGTTACCGACTCGGGGCCCGGGAAAATCAGCCCCAGCATTTT. It specifies CASSYRLGARENQPQHF.

The sample holds one count of this clonotype. The conserved phenylalanine or tryptophan is not found at the CDR3 terminus, so this likely reflects a read error. The gene calls are TRBV24-1 and TRBJ2-3; tentative D call: TRBD1 (6 bases). V was cut by 2 bases and J by 9 bases, with 14 bases left in between. This CDR3 has 14 amino acids. Germline V lookup: CDR1 KGHDR, CDR2 SFDVKD. The CDR3 sequence: CATSDSRGLGTQYL. The CDR3 DNA follows: TGTGCCACCAGTGATTCCAGGGGCCTTGGCACGCAGTATCTT.